This TCR beta chain was profiled in a study of cytomegalovirus exposure and HLA in healthy donors. This PCR relied on a set of 60 Vbeta primers and 13 Jbeta primers. Sequencing was performed with immunoSEQ multiplex PCR; in TCRdb, only in-frame clones are kept and a portion is missing. The table records approximately 130,000 clones, 8.9% of them present only once. General study findings and limits: From TCR beta sequences, most subjects' HLA-A and HLA-B alleles were reportedly predicted accurately.

About this clone: What it binds is not known.

The length of the CDR3 is 13 residues. V was shortened by 6 bases and J by 9 bases, with 15 bases between the two germline ends. CDR1 MNHNY and CDR2 SVGAGI come from the germline V gene (reference sequence). Nominally healthy donors were sampled, though unrecorded immune exposures were likely. The receptor comes from a woman aged 40 to 49 in good health and CMV-seropositive. The sequencing sample was made of PBMCs. V and J are TRBV6-6 and TRBJ2-1; D unclear. The CDR3, as DNA: TGTGCCAGCAGGACTTCAAATGAAGGTGAGCAGTTCTTC. The encoded protein is CASRTSNEGEQFF.